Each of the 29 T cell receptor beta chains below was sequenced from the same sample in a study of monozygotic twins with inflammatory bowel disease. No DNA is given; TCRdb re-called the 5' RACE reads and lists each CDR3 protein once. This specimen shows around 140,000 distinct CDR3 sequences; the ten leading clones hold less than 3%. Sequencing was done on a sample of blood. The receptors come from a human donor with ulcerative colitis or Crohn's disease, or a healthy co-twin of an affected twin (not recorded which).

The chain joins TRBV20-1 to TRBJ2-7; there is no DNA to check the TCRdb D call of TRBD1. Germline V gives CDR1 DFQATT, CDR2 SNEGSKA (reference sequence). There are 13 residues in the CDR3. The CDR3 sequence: CSAREGAGDGQYF.

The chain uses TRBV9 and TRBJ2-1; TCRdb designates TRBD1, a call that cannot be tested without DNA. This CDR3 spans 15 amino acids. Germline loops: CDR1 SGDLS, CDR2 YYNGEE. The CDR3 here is CANSPQGASYNEQFF.

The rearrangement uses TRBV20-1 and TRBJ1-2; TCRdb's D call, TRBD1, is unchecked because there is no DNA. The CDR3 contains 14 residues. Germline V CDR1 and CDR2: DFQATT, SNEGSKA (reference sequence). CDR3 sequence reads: CSASGGGANYGYTF.

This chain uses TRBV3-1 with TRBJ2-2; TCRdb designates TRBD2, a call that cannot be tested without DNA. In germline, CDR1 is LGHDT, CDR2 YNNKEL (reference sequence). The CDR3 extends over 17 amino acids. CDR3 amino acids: CASSKLAGGRFTGELFF.

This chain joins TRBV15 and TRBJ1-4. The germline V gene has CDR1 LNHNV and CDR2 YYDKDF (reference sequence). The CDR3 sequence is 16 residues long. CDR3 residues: CATSGLNIATNEKLFF.

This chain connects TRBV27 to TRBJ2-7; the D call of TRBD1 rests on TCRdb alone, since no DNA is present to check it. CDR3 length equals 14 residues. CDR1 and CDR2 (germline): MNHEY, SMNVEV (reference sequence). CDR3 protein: CASRSDRGSYEQYF.

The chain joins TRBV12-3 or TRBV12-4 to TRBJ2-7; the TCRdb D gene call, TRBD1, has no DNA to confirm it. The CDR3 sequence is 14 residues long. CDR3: CASSFRDTSHEQYF.

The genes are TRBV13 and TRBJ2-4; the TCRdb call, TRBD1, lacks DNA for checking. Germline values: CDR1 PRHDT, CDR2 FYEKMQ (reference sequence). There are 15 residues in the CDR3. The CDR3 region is CASSSPGGAKNIQYF. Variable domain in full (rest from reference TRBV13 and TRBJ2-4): AAGVIQSPRHLIKEKRETATLKCYPIPRHDTVYWYQQGPGQDPQFLISFYEKMQSDKGSIPDRFSAQQFSDYHSELNMSSLELGDSALYFCASSSPGGAKNIQYFGAGTRLSVL.

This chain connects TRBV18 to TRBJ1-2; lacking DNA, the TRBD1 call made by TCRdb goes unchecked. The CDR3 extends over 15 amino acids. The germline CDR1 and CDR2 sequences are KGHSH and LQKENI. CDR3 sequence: CASSHLRDRDYGYTF. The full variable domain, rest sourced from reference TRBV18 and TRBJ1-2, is NAGVMQNPRHLVRRRGQEARLRCSPMKGHSHVYWYRQLPEEGLKFMVYLQKENIIDESGMPKERFSAEFPKEGPSILRIQQVVRGDSAAYFCASSHLRDRDYGYTFGSGTRLTVV.

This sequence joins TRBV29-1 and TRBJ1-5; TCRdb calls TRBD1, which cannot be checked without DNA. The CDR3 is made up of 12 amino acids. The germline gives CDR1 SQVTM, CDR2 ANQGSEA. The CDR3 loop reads CSVRGWGQPQHF.

The CDR3 sequence is CAGLTGAKPYEQYF. V gene TRBV2 combines with J gene TRBJ2-7; the D call of TRBD1 rests on TCRdb alone, since no DNA is present to check it. Germline loops: CDR1 SNHLY, CDR2 FYNNEI. This CDR3 is built from 14 residues. Full variable domain (missing parts from reference TRBV2 and TRBJ2-7): EPEVTQTPSHQVTQMGQEVILRCVPISNHLYFYWYRQILGQKVEFLVSFYNNEISEKSEIFDDQFSVERPDGSNFTLKIRSTKLEDSAMYFCAGLTGAKPYEQYFGPGTRLTVT.

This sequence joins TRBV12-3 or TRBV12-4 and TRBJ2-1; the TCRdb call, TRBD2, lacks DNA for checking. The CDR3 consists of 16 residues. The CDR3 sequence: CASSPGPGLSLYEQFF.

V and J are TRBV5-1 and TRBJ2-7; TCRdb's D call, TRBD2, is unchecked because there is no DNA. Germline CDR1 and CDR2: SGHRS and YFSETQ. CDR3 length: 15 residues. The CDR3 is CASSRERGSAYEQYF. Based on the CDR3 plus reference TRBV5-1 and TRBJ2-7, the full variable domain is KAGVTQTPRYLIKTRGQQVTLSCSPISGHRSVSWYQQTPGQGLQFLFEYFSETQRNKGNFPGRFSGRQFSNSRSEMNVSTLELGDSALYLCASSRERGSAYEQYFGPGTRLTVT.

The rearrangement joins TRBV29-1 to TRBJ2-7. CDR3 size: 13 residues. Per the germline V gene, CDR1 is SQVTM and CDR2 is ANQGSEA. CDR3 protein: CSVLTPTTYEQYF.

The CDR3 here is CASSEVGWNGKDTQYF. The rearrangement uses TRBV7-2 and TRBJ2-3. CDR3 size: 16 residues. Germline lookup yields CDR1 SGHTA and CDR2 FQGNSA.

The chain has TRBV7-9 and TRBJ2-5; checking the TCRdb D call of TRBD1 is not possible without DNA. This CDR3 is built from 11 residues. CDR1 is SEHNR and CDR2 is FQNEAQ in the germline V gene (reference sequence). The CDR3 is CASSLRRAQYF. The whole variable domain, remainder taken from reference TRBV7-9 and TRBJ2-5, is DTGVSQNPRHKITKRGQNVTFRCDPISEHNRLYWYRQTLGQGPEFLTYFQNEAQLEKSRLLSDRFSAERPKGSFSTLEIQRTEQGDSAMYLCASSLRRAQYFGPGTRLLVL.

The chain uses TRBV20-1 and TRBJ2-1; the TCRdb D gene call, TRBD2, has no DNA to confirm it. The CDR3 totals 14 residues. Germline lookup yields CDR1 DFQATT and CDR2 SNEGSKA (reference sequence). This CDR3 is CSARPGLSYNEQFF.

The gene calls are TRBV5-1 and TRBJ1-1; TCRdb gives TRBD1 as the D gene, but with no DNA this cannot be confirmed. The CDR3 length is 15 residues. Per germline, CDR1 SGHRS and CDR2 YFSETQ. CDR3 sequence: CASSAAGQMNTEAFF.

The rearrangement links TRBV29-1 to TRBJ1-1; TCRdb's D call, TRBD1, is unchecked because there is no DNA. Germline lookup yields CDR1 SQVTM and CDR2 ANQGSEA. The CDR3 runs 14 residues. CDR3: CSVKGQAYNTEAFF.

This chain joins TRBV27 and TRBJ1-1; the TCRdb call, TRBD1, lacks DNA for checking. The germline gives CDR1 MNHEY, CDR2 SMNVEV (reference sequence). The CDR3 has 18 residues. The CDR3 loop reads CASTLRGWGALIGTEAFF.

CDR3 in amino acids: CSARADVSYGYTF. V gene TRBV20-1 combines with J gene TRBJ1-2. The CDR3 extends over 13 amino acids. Germline CDR1 is DFQATT and CDR2 is SNEGSKA (reference sequence).

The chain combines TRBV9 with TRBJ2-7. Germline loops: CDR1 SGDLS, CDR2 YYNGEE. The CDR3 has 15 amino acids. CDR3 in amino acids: CASSVDEGTSYEQYF.

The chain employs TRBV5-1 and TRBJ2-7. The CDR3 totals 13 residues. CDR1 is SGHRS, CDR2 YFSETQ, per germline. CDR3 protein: CASPDLESYEQYF.

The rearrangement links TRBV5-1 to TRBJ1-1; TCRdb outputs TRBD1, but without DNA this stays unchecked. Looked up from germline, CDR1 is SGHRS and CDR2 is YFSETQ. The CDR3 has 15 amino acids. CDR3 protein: CASSMGQGMNTEAFF. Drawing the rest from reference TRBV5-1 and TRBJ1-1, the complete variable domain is KAGVTQTPRYLIKTRGQQVTLSCSPISGHRSVSWYQQTPGQGLQFLFEYFSETQRNKGNFPGRFSGRQFSNSRSEMNVSTLELGDSALYLCASSMGQGMNTEAFFGQGTRLTVV.

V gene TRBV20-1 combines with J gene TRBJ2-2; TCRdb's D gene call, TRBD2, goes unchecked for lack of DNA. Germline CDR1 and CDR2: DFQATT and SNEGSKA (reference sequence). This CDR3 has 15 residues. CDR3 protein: CSARERGPNTGELFF.

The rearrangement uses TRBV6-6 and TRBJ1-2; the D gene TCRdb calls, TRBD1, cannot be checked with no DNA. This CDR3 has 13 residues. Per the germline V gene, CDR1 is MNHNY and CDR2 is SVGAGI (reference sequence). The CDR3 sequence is CASSLRDNYGYTF.

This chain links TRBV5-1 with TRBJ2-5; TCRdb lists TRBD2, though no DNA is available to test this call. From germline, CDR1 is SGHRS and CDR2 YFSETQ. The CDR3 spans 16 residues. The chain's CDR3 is CASSLAAGGFQETQYF.

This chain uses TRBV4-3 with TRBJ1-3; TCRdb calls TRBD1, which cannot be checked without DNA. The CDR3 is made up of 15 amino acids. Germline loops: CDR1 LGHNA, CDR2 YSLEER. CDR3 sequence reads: CASSQLGTVRNTIYF.

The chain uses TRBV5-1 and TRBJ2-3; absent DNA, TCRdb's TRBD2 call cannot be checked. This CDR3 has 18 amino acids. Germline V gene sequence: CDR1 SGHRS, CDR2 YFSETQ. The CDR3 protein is CASRPGLAGPLSTDTQYF.